The clone carrying this TCR beta chain appeared many times. RNA transcripts provided the source from which TCR beta CDR3 regions were amplified. A set of HTBI primers served as the primers for a first-round RT-PCR of the TCR CDR3. Each CDR3 protein gets one entry after TCRdb re-called the multiplex PCR reads with MiXCR. The data show about 840,000 distinct CDR3 sequences, roughly 40% seen once. Germline V gene sequence: CDR1 LNHDA, CDR2 SQIVND (reference sequence). This CDR3 region has 15 residues. Trimming at V came to 5 bases and at J to 4 bases, leaving 3 bases not matched to a gene. The data were taken from a study of T cells in Graves' hyperthyroidism and ophthalmopathy. Orbital computed tomography, thyroid ultrasound, serum thyroxine and TRAb, and clinical symptoms together informed the diagnoses.

The sequenced material came from blood. This sequence originates from a man aged 18 to 29 with Graves' hyperthyroidism. V gene TRBV19 combines with J gene TRBJ1-6; 9 nucleotides line up with TRBD1. DNA for the CDR3: TGTGCCAGTAGTCGAGGACAGGGGTATAATTCACCCCTCCACTTT. Protein sequence: CASSRGQGYNSPLHF.